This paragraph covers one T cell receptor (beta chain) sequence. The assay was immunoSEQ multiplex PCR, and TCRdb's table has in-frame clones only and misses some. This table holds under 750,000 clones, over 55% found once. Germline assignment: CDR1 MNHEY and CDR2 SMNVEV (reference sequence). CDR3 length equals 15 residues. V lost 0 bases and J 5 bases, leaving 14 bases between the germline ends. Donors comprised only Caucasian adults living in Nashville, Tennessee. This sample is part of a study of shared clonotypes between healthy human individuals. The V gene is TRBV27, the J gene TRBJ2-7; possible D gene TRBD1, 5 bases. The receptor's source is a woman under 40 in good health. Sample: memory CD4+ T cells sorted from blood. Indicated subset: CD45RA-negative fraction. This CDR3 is CASSLSVQAGNEQYF. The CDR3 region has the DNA TGTGCCAGCAGTTTATCTGTACAGGCTGGCAACGAGCAGTACTTC.